This T cell receptor (beta chain) is from a study of blood T cell repertoires in COVID-19. Study context: Some COVID-19 samples were acute and others convalescent; all came from the United States, Italy and Spain. Sources were T cells, B-cell-depleted T cells, or PBMCs; the material itself was cDNA or gDNA.

This CDR3 region has 13 residues. V dropped 5 bases and J dropped 10; count of bases not matched to a gene: 9. CDR1 and CDR2 from the germline V gene are WSHSY and SAAADI. In the source study's methods: Counts of nucleated cells, estimated from reference gene primer amplification, were obtained. Using immunoSEQ multiplex PCR, the repertoire was profiled, and TCRdb retains in-frame clones only, with some absent. The V and J calls and clone size come from that table; D and trimming were worked out from the DNA. The sample records approximately 410,000 clones, 70% to 90% being singletons. The V and J genes are TRBV10-2 and TRBJ1-2; 8 nucleotides match TRBD1. The sample was peripheral blood. The sequence derives from a young woman with active or convalescent COVID-19. The CDR3: CASSLLQGDAYTF. CDR3 nucleotides: TGCGCCAGCAGTTTGCTACAGGGGGACGCCTACACCTTC.